This passage covers 7 T cell receptor beta chains from one sample sequenced in a study of human versus mouse CDR3 diversity and MHC coevolution. Data came from immunoSEQ multiplex PCR; TCRdb stores just in-frame clones and leaves some out. Among tens of thousands of clones listed, just under 95% were seen once. Sequenced sample: naive CD4+ T cells from blood. The subset: CD45RO-negative CD62L-positive naive CD4 T cells. These receptors all come from a person aged 55 to 69 in good health.

The V gene is TRBV30, the J gene TRBJ1-1, with D unclear. V lost 0 bases, J lost 3 bases, and 8 bases lay in between. Germline CDR1 and CDR2: GTSNPN and SVGIG (reference sequence). This CDR3 is 13 amino acids long. In DNA form, the CDR3 reads TGTGCCTGGAGTGTCAGCGCGTACACTGAAGCTTTCTTT. Translated, it gives CAWSVSAYTEAFF. Full variable domain (rest looked up from reference TRBV30 and TRBJ1-1): SQTIHQWPATLVQPVGSPLSLECTVEGTSNPNLYWYRQAAGRGLQLLFYSVGIGQISSEVPQNLSASRPQDRQFILSSKKLLLSDSGFYLCAWSVSAYTEAFFGQGTRLTVV.

V is TRBV15 and J is TRBJ1-3; a weak D match, TRBD1 (5 bases). Looked up from germline, CDR1 is LNHNV and CDR2 is YYDKDF (reference sequence). The germline V and J ends were trimmed by 3 bases and 1 base, with 13 bases remaining between them. The CDR3 extends over 16 amino acids. The CDR3 region is CATSSHSGGSGNTIYF. CDR3 nucleotides: TGTGCCACCAGCAGTCACTCGGGGGGGTCTGGAAACACCATATATTTT.

The CDR3 nucleotides are TGTGCCAGCACCGCGGACAGGGGGGATGAAAAACTGTTTTTT. Translating it yields CASTADRGDEKLFF. The V call is TRBV5-4, the J call TRBJ1-4, with TRBD1 identical over 10 bases. This CDR3 spans 14 amino acids. V trimming: 6 bases; J trimming: 6 bases; junction bases outside the gene matches: 5. The germline V gene encodes CDR1 SGHNT and CDR2 YYREEE (reference sequence).

This clone was detected once. The V gene is TRBV30, the J gene TRBJ2-3; 9 bases match TRBD2. Germline V gene sequence: CDR1 GTSNPN, CDR2 SVGIG (reference sequence). J was trimmed by 1 base and V by 1 base; bases with no gene match: 6. The CDR3 extends over 16 amino acids. For the CDR3, the DNA is TGTGCCTGGAGTGAGAGAGCGGGAGGCGGCACAGATACGCAGTATTTT. Amino acid sequence: CAWSERAGGGTDTQYF.

The chain joins TRBV5-1 to TRBJ2-3; D perhaps matches TRBD2 (5 bases). V dropped 3 bases and J dropped 1 base, with 21 bases sitting between them. This CDR3 comprises 18 residues. CDR1 is SGHRS, CDR2 YFSETQ, per germline. CDR3 sequence: CASSSGFSSRIGTDTQYF. As DNA, the CDR3 is TGCGCCAGCAGCTCCGGTTTTTCTAGCCGAATAGGCACAGATACGCAGTATTTT.

The genes are TRBV11-2 and TRBJ1-3, with TRBD1 identical over 8 bases. Germline V gives CDR1 SGHAT, CDR2 FQNNGV. The CDR3 has 15 residues. Losses at the gene ends were 4 bases for V and 2 bases for J; bases not matched to a gene: 4. The CDR3 DNA is TGTGCCAGCAGCTCGGACAGGGTGGCTGGAAACACCATATATTTT. This codes for CASSSDRVAGNTIYF.

J is TRBJ1-2 and V is TRBV5-6; 11 nucleotides align to TRBD1. V lost 0 bases to trimming and J lost 3 bases; unmatched junction nucleotides: 1. The CDR3 is made up of 15 amino acids. Germline V gene data show CDR1 as SGHDT and CDR2 as YYEEEE. The CDR3 loop reads CASSLGTGGDYGYTF. The CDR3 region has the DNA TGTGCCAGCAGCTTGGGGACAGGGGGCGACTATGGCTACACCTTC.